Below are 21 T cell receptor beta chains sequenced from a single sample in a study of CD4+ T cells in melanoma. Sequenced by immunoSEQ multiplex PCR; TCRdb stores in-frame clones only, minus some. Here the sample spans over 100,000 clones, roughly 90% being singletons. Input material: peripheral blood. These receptors originate from a human donor with melanoma.

The chain links TRBV5-1 to TRBJ2-5; 8 bases fit TRBD1. This CDR3 comprises 14 residues. The ends lost 4 bases at V and 4 bases at J; junction bases unmatched: 6. Germline-derived CDR1 and CDR2 are SGHRS and YFSETQ. CDR3 sequence reads: CASSLDRGGETQYF. In DNA form, the CDR3 reads TGCGCCAGCAGCCTAGACAGGGGTGGAGAGACCCAGTACTTC.

J is TRBJ1-3 and V is TRBV6-1; D unclear. CDR1 MNHNS and CDR2 SASEGT come from the germline V gene. The CDR3 has 15 residues. V gave up 6 bases and J gave up 0 bases, with 12 bases separating them. The CDR3 reads CASSLGRSSGNTIYF. The CDR3, as DNA: TGTGCCAGCAGCCTTGGACGCTCCTCTGGAAACACCATATATTTT.

The rearrangement uses TRBV7-8 and TRBJ1-5; possibly TRBD1 for D (6 bases). Germline assignment: CDR1 SGHVS and CDR2 FQNEAQ. The CDR3 is 15 residues long. V dropped 5 bases and J dropped 2 bases, with 13 bases sitting between them. The CDR3 DNA is TGTGCCAGCAGCCCAGGGGTCGGGGGCAATCAGCCCCAGCATTTT. The encoded protein is CASSPGVGGNQPQHF.

V is TRBV15 and J is TRBJ2-1; TRBD1 matches at 8 bases. The germline V gene has CDR1 LNHNV and CDR2 YYDKDF (reference sequence). After removal of 1 base from V and 2 bases from J, the junction contained 4 bases not matched to a gene. This CDR3 comprises 16 residues. The CDR3 spells CATSRGGQGAYNEQFF. The CDR3 region has the DNA TGTGCCACCAGCAGAGGAGGACAGGGCGCCTACAATGAGCAGTTCTTC.

This clone was detected once. The V gene is TRBV9, the J gene TRBJ2-2; the match to TRBD2 covers 13 bases. The CDR3 covers 16 residues. Trimming at V came to 2 bases and at J to 6 bases, leaving 4 bases not matched to a gene. CDR1 SGDLS and CDR2 YYNGEE come from the germline V gene. CDR3 residues: CASSVGLAGAPGELFF. CDR3 nucleotide sequence: TGTGCCAGCAGCGTTGGACTAGCGGGGGCCCCCGGGGAGCTGTTTTTT.

A single count supports this clone. The V and J genes are TRBV29-1 and TRBJ1-2, with D uncertain. Per germline, CDR1 SQVTM and CDR2 ANQGSEA. CDR3 length equals 12 residues. V lost 7 bases to trimming and J lost 1 base, with 10 bases between them. CDR3 sequence reads: CSGVRDNYGYTF. The CDR3 coding sequence is TGCAGCGGGGTGAGGGATAACTATGGCTACACCTTC.

The chain joins TRBV30 to TRBJ1-2; 8 positions agree with TRBD1. The junction had 13 bases not matched to a gene; V was cut back by 4 bases and J by 3 bases. This CDR3 region has 16 residues. Per the germline V gene, CDR1 is GTSNPN and CDR2 is SVGIG (reference sequence). The CDR3 nucleotides read TGTGCCTGGACCCACGGGACAGGCTCCTTTTACTATGGCTACACCTTC. Protein product: CAWTHGTGSFYYGYTF. Together with reference TRBV30 and TRBJ1-2, the CDR3 gives the full variable domain: SQTIHQWPATLVQPVGSPLSLECTVEGTSNPNLYWYRQAAGRGLQLLFYSVGIGQISSEVPQNLSASRPQDRQFILSSKKLLLSDSGFYLCAWTHGTGSFYYGYTFGSGTRLTVV.

The rearrangement joins TRBV4-1 to TRBJ1-1, with no clear D. V shed 1 base and J shed 5 bases, with 11 bases lying between them. CDR1 is MGHRA and CDR2 is YSYEKL in the germline V gene. The CDR3 length is 14 residues. The CDR3 spells CASSQVRGGTEAFF. CDR3 coding DNA: TGCGCCAGCAGCCAAGTTCGGGGTGGAACTGAAGCTTTCTTT.

The chain carries TRBV2 and TRBJ2-2, with D possibly matching TRBD2 (5 bases). The V end was cut by 8 bases, the J end by 4 bases, with 8 bases between. CDR1 and CDR2 from the germline V gene are SNHLY and FYNNEI. The CDR3 is made up of 12 amino acids. The CDR3 sequence is CASDRGTGELFF. CDR3 sequence (DNA): TGTGCCAGCGACCGGGGCACCGGGGAGCTGTTTTTT.

This clone was seen once. This rearrangement joins TRBV7-9 to TRBJ1-2, with 7 nucleotides matching TRBD1. The CDR3 spans 15 residues. V lost 2 bases and J lost 4; bases outside the gene matches: 7. Germline V gene sequence: CDR1 SEHNR, CDR2 FQNEAQ (reference sequence). The CDR3 region is CASSLRQGVSYGYTF. CDR3 coding DNA: TGTGCCAGCAGCTTAAGGCAGGGGGTTTCCTATGGCTACACCTTC.

The chain joins TRBV9 to TRBJ2-3; 7 bases are shared with TRBD2. The V gene's germline CDR1 is SGDLS and CDR2 YYNGEE. CDR3 length equals 15 residues. After removal of 0 bases from V and 3 bases from J, the junction contained 4 bases not matched to a gene. CDR3 nucleotides: TGTGCCAGCAGCGTAGGCTGGGGGGGTACAGATACGCAGTATTTT. Translating gives CASSVGWGGTDTQYF. The complete variable domain, with remaining parts taken from reference TRBV9 and TRBJ2-3, reads DSGVTQTPKHLITATGQRVTLRCSPRSGDLSVYWYQQSLDQGLQFLIQYYNGEERAKGNILERFSAQQFPDLHSELNLSSLELGDSALYFCASSVGWGGTDTQYFGPGTRLTVL.

The genes are TRBV21-1 and TRBJ2-2; TRBD1, the table's D call, was not compared with the DNA. TRBV21-1 is assigned pseudogene status. This CDR3 region has 17 residues. The chain's CDR3 is CASSLKTGTGNTGELFF. Here the CDR3 DNA reads TGTGCCAGCAGCTTAAAAACCGGGACAGGGAACACCGGGGAGCTGTTTTTT.

The chain combines TRBV27 with TRBJ2-3; TRBD2 matches 16 bases. CDR1 is MNHEY, CDR2 SMNVEV, per germline (reference sequence). This CDR3 comprises 20 residues. V was pared by 5 bases and J by 6 bases, with 17 bases of the junction left unmatched. CDR3 loop: CASSRLKPGLAGGPRDTQYF. CDR3 sequence (DNA): TGTGCCAGCAGTCGACTAAAACCGGGACTAGCGGGAGGGCCTCGGGATACGCAGTATTTT.

J is TRBJ2-2 and V is TRBV9; TRBD2 aligns across 11 bases. The length of the CDR3 is 16 residues. Germline-derived CDR1 and CDR2 are SGDLS and YYNGEE. Losses at the gene ends were 0 bases for V and 7 bases for J; bases not matched to a gene: 5. The CDR3 spells CASSVELAGVGGELFF. CDR3 in DNA: TGTGCCAGCAGCGTAGAACTAGCGGGAGTTGGCGGGGAGCTGTTTTTT.

This clone has a single count. The V call is TRBV29-1, the J call TRBJ2-1; D gene uncertain. Germline-derived CDR1 and CDR2 are SQVTM and ANQGSEA. The CDR3 is made up of 14 amino acids. V was cut by 0 bases and J by 9 bases, with 15 bases left in between. The CDR3 loop is CSVEDPNVQGEQFF. For the CDR3, the DNA is TGCAGCGTTGAAGATCCCAACGTCCAAGGTGAGCAGTTCTTC.

The chain combines TRBV9 with TRBJ2-3; 9 bases map to TRBD2. V dropped 4 bases and J dropped 4; count of bases not matched to a gene: 7. The CDR3 runs to 15 residues. Germline CDR1 is SGDLS and CDR2 is YYNGEE. CDR3 sequence (DNA): TGTGCCAGCAGCCTTAGCGGGGGTTCCCCAGATACGCAGTATTTT. It is translated as CASSLSGGSPDTQYF.

The table lists this clone with a count of one. The chain is built from TRBV5-1 and TRBJ2-5, with D possibly being TRBD1 or TRBD2 (5 bases each). This CDR3 is 14 amino acids long. Trimming pared 3 bases from V and 2 bases from J, leaving 11 bases between. The germline V gene has CDR1 SGHRS and CDR2 YFSETQ. DNA of the CDR3: TGCGCCAGCAGCTCCGGGACGCAGCAAGAGACCCAGTACTTC. The encoded protein is CASSSGTQQETQYF.

The V gene is TRBV29-1, the J gene TRBJ2-3, with 7 bases aligning to TRBD2. The CDR3 covers 13 residues. Germline CDR1 and CDR2: SQVTM and ANQGSEA. The J segment lost 2 bases and the V segment lost 7 bases, leaving 6 bases of the junction unmatched. The DNA for the CDR3 is TGCAGCGCCCCGAGCGGGAACACAGATACGCAGTATTTT. Its translation is CSAPSGNTDTQYF.

This chain links TRBV4-2 with TRBJ2-1; D not resolved. The CDR3 is 13 residues long. Germline V gene lookup returns CDR1 LGHNA and CDR2 YNFKEQ. V was clipped by 0 bases and J by 5 bases, with 5 bases between them. CDR3: CASSQDPDNEQFF. In DNA form, the CDR3 reads TGTGCCAGCAGCCAAGATCCAGACAATGAGCAGTTCTTC.

This sequence joins TRBV2 and TRBJ2-3, with D perhaps TRBD1 (8 bases). V was shortened by 6 bases and J by 4 bases, with 17 bases between the two germline ends. CDR1 and CDR2 (germline): SNHLY, FYNNEI. This CDR3 has 15 residues. This chain's CDR3 is CASRGWTGRADTQYF. The CDR3 nucleotides are TGTGCCAGCAGAGGGTGGACAGGGAGGGCAGATACGCAGTATTTT.

The V call is TRBV5-4, the J call TRBJ1-2; 10 bases fit TRBD1. V was pared by 3 bases and J by 4 bases, with 3 bases of the junction left unmatched. Germline V gives CDR1 SGHNT, CDR2 YYREEE (reference sequence). The CDR3 covers 14 residues. The DNA for the CDR3 is TGTGCCAGCAGCTCGACAGGGGGCGTCTATGGCTACACCTTC. It codes for CASSSTGGVYGYTF.